The source of this T cell receptor (beta chain) is a study of blood T cell repertoires in COVID-19. In the source study's methods: The assay estimated nucleated cells by amplifying reference gene primers. The protocol was immunoSEQ multiplex PCR, while the TCRdb copy is restricted to in-frame clones and leaves out a portion. V and J calls and clone size are given by that table; D and trimming were obtained from the DNA. The top ten hold roughly 1.7% of the sample, which has about 140,000 clones, about 84% seen once. Residents of about two dozen US areas, aged roughly 18 to 89 years, made up the participants. It was within 2 weeks before study entry that exposed participants met a COVID-19 case. The CDR3 spans 13 residues. Germline V gene data show CDR1 as SEHNR and CDR2 as FQNEAQ (reference sequence). Trimming shortened V by 4 bases and J by 4 bases, and 8 bases separated the two germline ends.

The origin of this receptor is a woman in her late teens or twenties who had been exposed to COVID-19. The rearrangement links TRBV7-9 to TRBJ2-1, with D perhaps TRBD2 (5 bases). The specimen sequenced was PBMCs or T cells enriched from blood (not recorded which). The CDR3 DNA reads as TGTGCCAGCAGCTCTACTAGATACAATGAGCAGTTCTTC. It translates to CASSSTRYNEQFF.